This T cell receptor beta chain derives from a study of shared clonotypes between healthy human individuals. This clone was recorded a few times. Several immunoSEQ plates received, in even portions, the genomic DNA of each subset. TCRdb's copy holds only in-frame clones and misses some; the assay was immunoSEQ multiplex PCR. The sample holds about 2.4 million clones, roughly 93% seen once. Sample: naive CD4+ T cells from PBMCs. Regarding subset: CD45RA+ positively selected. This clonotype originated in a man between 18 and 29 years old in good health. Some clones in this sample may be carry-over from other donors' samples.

The CDR3 loop reads CASSLVTRGLYTF. As DNA, the CDR3 is TGTGCCAGCAGCTTAGTCACGAGGGGTCTCTACACCTTC. The chain joins TRBV7-2 to TRBJ1-2; D is possibly TRBD1 (5 bases). The CDR3 covers 13 residues. In germline, CDR1 is SGHTA, CDR2 FQGNSA. V dropped 1 base and J dropped 10 bases, with 13 bases sitting between them. Together with reference TRBV7-2 and TRBJ1-2, the CDR3 gives the full variable domain: GAGVSQSPSNKVTEKGKDVELRCDPISGHTALYWYRQSLGQGLEFLIYFQGNSAPDKSGLPSDRFSAERTGGSVSTLTIQRTQQEDSAVYLCASSLVTRGLYTFGSGTRLTVV.